Below, one T cell receptor beta chain is given with its context. In its sample, this clonotype was seen many times. The antigen it recognizes is unknown. No base quality information exists; no much larger clone differs at one position. These data originate in a study of T cells after yellow fever vaccination (dated by TCRdb to between 2018 and 2021). Looking at the study overall: The SMART-Seq v4 Ultra Low Input RNA kit was used to prepare libraries from fractions with low cell numbers. To follow T-cell clones before and after both primary and booster YFV17D yellow fever vaccination, bulk TCR alpha and beta repertoires underwent longitudinal sequencing. Two healthy male donors, one aged 18 to 29 and one aged 30 to 40 years, were included in the cohort. Bulk PBMC replicates and cell subsets were isolated from blood drawn at multiple timepoints before and after both primary and secondary immunization.

The treatment or condition label, as the study defines it: live attenuated yellow fever vaccine strain. A standard Ficoll-Paque protocol was used to isolate PBMCs from peripheral blood. CD4 and CD8 T-cell fractions were isolated with Dynabeads CD4 and CD8 positive selection kits. TriZol was used to extract RNA from bulk PBMCs, CD4 and CD8 fractions, and dextramer-positive and dextramer-negative fractions. CDR1 and CDR2 are read off the germline V gene (reference sequence) as SEHNR and FQNEAQ. The CDR3 spans 15 residues, from the cysteine through the phenylalanine. CDR3 DNA only is kept here, 45 bases in frame from base 1. Trimming at the junction amounts to 5 bases on V and 0 bases on J, and the germline ends lie 13 bases apart. TCR cDNA was made using 5'RACE template switching, a step that added a universal primer site and unique molecular identifiers. cDNA synthesis was primed from both the TCR alpha and TCR beta constant segments. Two PCR steps were used to amplify libraries, with sample barcodes and sequencing adapters being added in the second step. Sequencing of libraries was done on Illumina HiSeq 2500 (2x100 bp) or NovaSeq (2x150 bp). Per the source publication's procedure: MIGEC handled demultiplexing of reads and collapsing into UMI consensus sequences, while MiXCR performed V(D)J alignment. Using edgeR on replicate PBMC samples, clonotypes were called vaccine-responding if FDR was below 0.01 and the log2 fold change was above 5 up to day 15. CD4 or CD8 identity was assigned to each bulk clonotype according to whether the clonotype was present at higher abundance in the sequenced CD4 repertoire or the sequenced CD8 repertoire. TCRdb's own reprocessing of the public reads used fastp at Q25 and MiXCR and kept productive beta chains. Rows are unified per CDR3 protein, each entry keeping the most common DNA and genes. The authors' filters were not applied to this entry. The sample table contains over 110,000 distinct CDR3 sequences; only one count was recorded for about 7.7% of them. Under 0.85% of the sample rests with the top ten.

What the study reported, not specific to this receptor: FACS-sorted repertoires could contain abundant contaminating clonotypes from the bulk population, so computational filtering was required. A small share of clonotypes was detected in both CD4 and CD8 compartments, with the overlap likely arising from convergent recombination. Because only two donors were included in the study, the extent to which the findings can be generalized is limited. Compared with the primary T-cell response, the secondary T-cell response was weaker but faster, peaking on day 5 rather than day 15. Most clones expanded after primary vaccination were re-detected after the booster (almost 98% of CD4 and around 88% of CD8), suggesting broad memory maintenance.

Specimen: CD4+ T cells sorted from PBMCs, collected 5 days after the yellow fever booster vaccination. The receptor was isolated from a man between 25 and 39 years old who received the YFV17D yellow fever vaccine. The chain was built from TRBV7-9 and TRBJ1-1; the D gene is possibly TRBD1, with 5 bases matching. The CDR3 protein sequence reads: CASSPWAGMNTEAFF. The bases are TGTGCCAGCAGCCCCTGGGCAGGGATGAACACTGAAGCTTTCTTT.